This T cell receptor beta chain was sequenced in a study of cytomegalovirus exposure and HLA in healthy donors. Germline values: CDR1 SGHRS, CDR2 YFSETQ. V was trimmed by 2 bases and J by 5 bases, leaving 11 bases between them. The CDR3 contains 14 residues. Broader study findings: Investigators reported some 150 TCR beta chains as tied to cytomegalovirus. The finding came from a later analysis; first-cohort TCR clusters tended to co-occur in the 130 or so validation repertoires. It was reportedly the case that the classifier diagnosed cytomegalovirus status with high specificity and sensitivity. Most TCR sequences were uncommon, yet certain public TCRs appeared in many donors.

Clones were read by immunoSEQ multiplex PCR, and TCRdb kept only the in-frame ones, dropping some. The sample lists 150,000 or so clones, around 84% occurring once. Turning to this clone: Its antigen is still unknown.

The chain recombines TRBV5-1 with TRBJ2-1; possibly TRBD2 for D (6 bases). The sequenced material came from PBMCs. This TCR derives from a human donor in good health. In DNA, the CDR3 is TGCGCCAGCAGCTTCCGGGGGAAGCACAATGAGCAGTTCTTC. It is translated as CASSFRGKHNEQFF.